Following are 9 T cell receptor beta chains from one sample sequenced in a study of shared clonotypes between healthy human individuals. Some clones are missing from TCRdb's copy, which holds only in-frame ones; the method was immunoSEQ multiplex PCR. The sample records hundreds of thousands of clones, approximately 79% being singletons. The sequenced material came from memory CD4+ T cells sorted from blood. The subset was: CD45RA-negative fraction. The source of these receptors is a man aged 30 to 39 in good health.

The chain couples TRBV25-1 to TRBJ2-5; D unresolved. V was clipped by 1 base and J by 7 bases, with 7 bases between them. Germline V lookup: CDR1 MGHDK, CDR2 SYGVNS. The CDR3 length is 12 residues. CDR3 loop: CASSESHWTQYF. CDR3 coding DNA: TGTGCCAGCAGTGAATCCCATTGGACCCAGTACTTC.

V is TRBV6-1 and J is TRBJ2-7; D might be TRBD1 (6 bases). V shed 6 bases and J shed 1 base, with 16 bases lying between them. Germline values: CDR1 MNHNS, CDR2 SASEGT. This CDR3 comprises 15 residues. The chain's CDR3 is CASSIQGATSYEQYF. CDR3 bases: TGTGCCAGCAGCATACAGGGTGCTACTTCCTACGAGCAGTACTTC.

V gene TRBV11-2 combines with J gene TRBJ2-1; 11 bases fit TRBD2. The CDR3 extends over 14 amino acids. V lost 5 bases to trimming and J lost 10 bases; unmatched junction nucleotides: 7. The germline gives CDR1 SGHAT, CDR2 FQNNGV. The CDR3 region is CASSPRVAGGEQFF. As DNA, the CDR3 is TGTGCCAGCAGCCCTCGGGTAGCGGGAGGGGAGCAGTTCTTC.

The V gene is TRBV2, the J gene TRBJ2-7, with a tentative D call TRBD1 (6 bases). V was cut by 8 bases and J by 0 bases, with 26 bases left in between. This CDR3 comprises 18 residues. From germline, CDR1 is SNHLY and CDR2 FYNNEI. CDR3 coding DNA: TGTGCCAGCGGCGCGGACAGCGGAACTCTCTCCCCCTCCTACGAGCAGTACTTC. Its protein product is CASGADSGTLSPSYEQYF.

This clone was counted once. V gene TRBV5-6 combines with J gene TRBJ2-1; D not resolved. Trimming took 4 bases from V and 7 from J, leaving 12 bases between them. Germline CDR1 and CDR2: SGHDT and YYEEEE. CDR3 size: 13 residues. CDR3 residues: CASSDGPGNEQFF. DNA of the CDR3: TGTGCCAGCAGCGACGGACCTGGGAATGAGCAGTTCTTC.

The chain links TRBV1 to TRBJ1-3. TRBV1 is flagged as a pseudogene. The CDR3 runs to 15 residues. This chain's CDR3 is CTSSQEGYNLDTIYF. Here the CDR3 DNA reads TGCACCAGCAGCCAAGAAGGATATAACCTAGACACCATATATTTT.

This clone occurred many times. The V and J genes are TRBV6-6 and TRBJ2-3; possible D gene TRBD2, 6 bases. Trimming removed 5 bases from V and 6 bases from J, with 12 bases in between. From germline, CDR1 is MNHNY and CDR2 SVGAGI (reference sequence). CDR3 size: 13 residues. For the CDR3, the DNA is TGTGCCAGCAGTCCCGCTGGGAGGGATACGCAGTATTTT. Its protein product is CASSPAGRDTQYF.

This chain joins TRBV29-1 and TRBJ1-1; D may be TRBD1 (6 bases). This CDR3 region has 13 residues. Trimming stripped 7 bases from V and 1 base from J, with 13 bases between. Germline CDR1 reads SQVTM; CDR2 reads ANQGSEA. The CDR3 nucleotides read TGCAGCGCGAGGACAGCTCGGAACACTGAAGCTTTCTTT. Protein sequence: CSARTARNTEAFF.

The chain links TRBV7-2 to TRBJ2-3; 10 bases are shared with TRBD2. Per the germline V gene, CDR1 is SGHTA and CDR2 is FQGNSA. V shed 2 bases and J 0 bases; nucleotides not matched to a gene: 8. The CDR3 extends over 18 amino acids. CDR3 amino acids: CASSLKAGGLLSTDTQYF. CDR3 sequence (DNA): TGTGCCAGCAGCTTAAAAGCGGGAGGGCTGCTTAGCACAGATACGCAGTATTTT.